The source of this T cell receptor (beta chain) is a study of T cell repertoires in cytomegalovirus infection. Study results and limitations: Frequencies of public TCR beta families were cumulated, and this identified carriers of CMV plus the relevant HLA.

Trimming shortened V by 0 bases and J by 3 bases, and 12 bases separated the two germline ends. Germline CDR1 is SGHNT and CDR2 is YYREEE (reference sequence). The CDR3 runs to 15 residues. This clonotype has at least ten counts. The antigen remains unidentified. TCRdb re-called the reads with MiXCR, one entry per CDR3 protein. The data contain about 890,000 distinct CDR3 sequences, approximately 32% of them seen just once; the ten biggest clones take up about an eighth. This receptor was obtained from a human donor in good health (CMV status not recorded). Some clones in this sample may be carry-over from other donors' samples. The sample was cultured CD8+ T cells from PBMCs, taken from culture after CMV antigen stimulation. The chain combines TRBV5-4 with TRBJ1-2; no clear D gene. The CDR3 is CASSLAREEDYGYTF. In DNA form, the CDR3 reads TGTGCCAGCAGCTTGGCTCGCGAGGAGGACTATGGCTACACCTTC.